Listed here are 30 T cell receptor beta chains from one sample, sequenced in a study of blood T cell repertoires in COVID-19. Sequencing used immunoSEQ multiplex PCR; TCRdb keeps in-frame clones, though not all of them. The sample shows approximately 450,000 clones, around 91% of them seen only once. The sample was PBMCs or T cells enriched from blood (not recorded which). The origin of the receptors is a man aged 25 to 40 who had recovered from COVID-19.

V and J are TRBV7-9 and TRBJ1-2; tentative D call: TRBD1 (6 bases). CDR1 is SEHNR and CDR2 is FQNEAQ in the germline V gene (reference sequence). Trimming took off 3 bases at V and 6 bases at J, with 14 bases between the two ends. There are 14 residues in the CDR3. The CDR3 reads CASSFLGTSNGYTF. The CDR3 nucleotides are TGTGCCAGCAGCTTTCTCGGGACATCAAATGGCTACACCTTC.

The chain joins TRBV24-1 to TRBJ2-1; D not resolved. Trimming shortened V by 1 base and J by 12 bases, and 6 bases separated the two germline ends. The CDR3 sequence is 11 residues long. The germline V gene has CDR1 KGHDR and CDR2 SFDVKD. The CDR3 is CATSDFGGQFF. DNA of the CDR3: TGTGCCACCAGTGATTTTGGCGGGCAGTTCTTC.

J is TRBJ2-1 and V is TRBV4-2; 11 bases agree with TRBD2. The CDR3 has 20 amino acids. CDR1 and CDR2 (germline): LGHNA, YNFKEQ. V dropped 4 bases and J dropped 0; count of bases not matched to a gene: 14. The CDR3 region is CASSRQVGASGRSSYNEQFF. The CDR3 nucleotides are TGTGCCAGCAGCCGCCAGGTTGGGGCTAGCGGGAGGAGCTCCTACAATGAGCAGTTCTTC.

The chain has TRBV3-1 (or the pseudogene TRBV3-2) and TRBJ2-7; 10 nucleotides match TRBD2. This CDR3 spans 14 amino acids. CDR1 LGHDT and CDR2 YNNKEL come from the germline V gene (reference sequence). With V trimmed by 3 bases and J by 5 bases, 4 bases remained unmatched. The CDR3 region is CASSQGLARDEQYF. Here the CDR3 DNA reads TGTGCCAGCAGCCAGGGACTAGCGCGCGACGAGCAGTACTTC.

The CDR3 sequence: CASSLGLAGDIQYF. In DNA, the CDR3 is TGTGCCAGCAGCCTCGGACTAGCGGGAGACATTCAGTACTTC. The gene calls are TRBV7-8 and TRBJ2-4; the match to TRBD2 covers 13 bases. After removal of 5 bases from V and 8 bases from J, the junction contained 3 bases not matched to a gene. CDR3 length: 14 residues. Per germline, CDR1 SGHVS and CDR2 FQNEAQ.

The J gene is TRBJ2-7, the V gene TRBV19; possibly TRBD1 for D (6 bases). The CDR3 extends over 14 amino acids. Germline CDR1 and CDR2: LNHDA and SQIVND (reference sequence). Trimming removed 2 bases from V and 4 bases from J, with 12 bases in between. CDR3 nucleotide sequence: TGTGCCAGTAGTATAAGGGACAAACTATACGAGCAGTACTTC. Protein sequence: CASSIRDKLYEQYF.

The sample holds one count of this clone. The V call is TRBV29-1, the J call TRBJ1-1, with 11 bases lining up with TRBD1. This CDR3 is built from 14 residues. Germline CDR1 is SQVTM and CDR2 is ANQGSEA. V shed 7 bases, J shed 6 bases, and the junction held 10 bases outside the gene matches. CDR3 bases: TGCAGCGCCTCGGCTGGACAGGGGGCATCTGAAGCTTTCTTT. This encodes CSASAGQGASEAFF.

The J gene is TRBJ1-3, the V gene TRBV20-1; D is undetermined. The CDR3 is 11 amino acids. The V and J ends lost 6 bases and 6 bases respectively, with 9 bases between them. CDR1 is DFQATT and CDR2 is SNEGSKA in the germline V gene (reference sequence). As DNA, the CDR3 is TGCAGTGCACAAATACAAAACACCATATATTTT. This codes for CSAQIQNTIYF.

The CDR3 nucleotides read TGTGCCAGCTCACCGTCACACTCTGGAAACACCATATATTTT. Amino acids: CASSPSHSGNTIYF. This chain uses TRBV18 with TRBJ1-3; no definite D call. Germline values: CDR1 KGHSH, CDR2 LQKENI. Trimming removed 3 bases at V and 0 bases at J, with 6 bases between. This CDR3 has 14 residues.

The chain joins TRBV7-2 to TRBJ1-3; 8 bases map to TRBD1. The germline V gene encodes CDR1 SGHTA and CDR2 FQGNSA. Losses at the gene ends were 2 bases for V and 4 bases for J; bases not matched to a gene: 1. The CDR3 has 14 residues. The CDR3 DNA reads as TGTGCCAGCAGCTTACGGGACAGGGGAAACACCATATATTTT. Its translation is CASSLRDRGNTIYF.

This rearrangement joins TRBV3-1 (or the pseudogene TRBV3-2) to TRBJ2-7, with TRBD2 identical over 9 bases. The CDR3 has 15 residues. The J segment lost 1 base and the V segment lost 2 bases, leaving 3 bases of the junction unmatched. CDR1 and CDR2 (germline): LGHDT, YNNKEL (reference sequence). The CDR3: CASSQPTSGSYEQYF. In DNA form, the CDR3 reads TGTGCCAGCAGCCAACCGACTAGCGGTTCCTACGAGCAGTACTTC.

The chain is built from TRBV7-9 and TRBJ2-2; D uncertain. Between the trimmed V and J ends, which lost 5 bases and 5 bases, there was a span of 12 bases. The CDR3 has 14 residues. CDR1 is SEHNR and CDR2 is FQNEAQ in the germline V gene (reference sequence). The chain's CDR3 is CASSPNVKTGELFF. For the CDR3, the DNA is TGTGCCAGCAGCCCTAACGTAAAAACCGGGGAGCTGTTTTTT.

This chain connects TRBV2 to TRBJ2-7, with 10 bases aligning to TRBD2. Germline V gene sequence: CDR1 SNHLY, CDR2 FYNNEI. CDR3 length: 15 residues. The trim removed 8 bases at V and 3 bases at J, leaving 10 bases unmatched. The CDR3 is CASREPAGGGYEQYF. The CDR3 DNA follows: TGTGCCAGCCGCGAACCAGCGGGAGGGGGCTACGAGCAGTACTTC.

This rearrangement joins TRBV6-5 to TRBJ1-2; possibly TRBD1 for D (5 bases). Trimming cost V 7 bases and J 4 bases, with 13 bases left between them. The CDR3 is 13 residues long. Germline CDR1 MNHEY, CDR2 SVGAGI. The CDR3 sequence is CASKVDIFYGYTF. The CDR3 DNA is TGTGCCAGCAAAGTGGACATTTTCTATGGCTACACCTTC.

CDR3 loop: CASSQGDRERETQYF. In DNA form, the CDR3 reads TGTGCCAGCAGCCAAGGGGACAGAGAAAGGGAGACCCAGTACTTC. The chain combines TRBV3-1 (or the pseudogene TRBV3-2) with TRBJ2-5, with 7 bases aligning to TRBD1. Trimming cost V 1 base and J 5 bases; bases outside gene matches: 7. The CDR3 is 15 residues long. Germline V gene data show CDR1 as LGHDT and CDR2 as YNNKEL (reference sequence).

The chain has TRBV3-1 (or the pseudogene TRBV3-2) and TRBJ1-1, with 8 nucleotides matching TRBD1. CDR1 and CDR2 from the germline V gene are LGHDT and YNNKEL (reference sequence). V lost 6 bases to trimming and J lost 0 bases; unmatched junction nucleotides: 6. CDR3 length: 15 residues. The CDR3, as DNA: TGTGCCAGCAGAGGACAGGGCGGGATGAACACTGAAGCTTTCTTT. Translation: CASRGQGGMNTEAFF.

This CDR3 reads CASSLSEGQGQYEQYF. As DNA, the CDR3 is TGTGCCAGCAGCTTAAGCGAGGGACAGGGGCAGTACGAGCAGTACTTC. The genes are TRBV13 and TRBJ2-7; TRBD1 matches at 10 bases. V was clipped by 2 bases and J by 4 bases; unmatched bases: 8. The CDR3 has 16 amino acids. CDR1 PRHDT and CDR2 FYEKMQ come from the germline V gene (reference sequence).

V gene TRBV9 combines with J gene TRBJ1-5; D perhaps matches TRBD1 (5 bases). The CDR3 has 14 amino acids. V lost 4 bases and J 1 base, leaving 9 bases between the germline ends. Germline V gene sequence: CDR1 SGDLS, CDR2 YYNGEE. The CDR3 sequence: CASSMTASNQPQHF. In DNA form, the CDR3 reads TGTGCCAGCAGCATGACAGCGAGCAATCAGCCCCAGCATTTT. The full variable domain, rest sourced from reference TRBV9 and TRBJ1-5, is DSGVTQTPKHLITATGQRVTLRCSPRSGDLSVYWYQQSLDQGLQFLIQYYNGEERAKGNILERFSAQQFPDLHSELNLSSLELGDSALYFCASSMTASNQPQHFGDGTRLSIL.

This chain connects TRBV3-1 (or the pseudogene TRBV3-2) to TRBJ2-1; unclear D gene. This CDR3 spans 11 amino acids. Germline V gene lookup returns CDR1 LGHDT and CDR2 YNNKEL (reference sequence). Trimming pared 2 bases from V and 8 bases from J, leaving 4 bases between. The CDR3 region has the DNA TGTGCCAGCAGCCAATCTTATGAGCAGTTCTTC. This encodes CASSQSYEQFF.

This sequence joins TRBV10-1 and TRBJ2-3; D is perhaps TRBD2 (6 bases). Trimming removed 8 bases at V and 6 bases at J, with 18 bases between. This CDR3 is 14 amino acids long. The V gene's germline CDR1 is WNHNN and CDR2 SYGVQD (reference sequence). CDR3 bases: TGCGCCAGCGGCCCCGGCGGGAAGTACGATACGCAGTATTTT. It specifies CASGPGGKYDTQYF.

This clone came up a few times. The rearrangement joins TRBV5-6 to TRBJ1-5, with 9 bases lining up with TRBD1. Trimming took 3 bases from V and 0 from J; bases not matched to a gene: 4. Germline V gene sequence: CDR1 SGHDT, CDR2 YYEEEE. The CDR3 extends over 16 amino acids. The CDR3 region is CASSSWDRVSNQPQHF. DNA for the CDR3: TGTGCCAGCAGCTCTTGGGACAGGGTTAGCAATCAGCCCCAGCATTTT.

A word on this clone: Other nucleotide sequences from this sample produce the same CDR3. The gene calls are TRBV28 and TRBJ2-7; 8 bases are a match to TRBD1. The CDR3 is 13 residues long. With V trimmed by 5 bases and J by 3 bases, 3 bases remained unmatched. Germline CDR1 is MDHEN and CDR2 is SYDVKM. DNA of the CDR3: TGTGCCAGCAGTAGAACAGGGGGCTACGAGCAGTACTTC. As protein: CASSRTGGYEQYF. Full variable domain (remainder filled in from reference TRBV28 and TRBJ2-7): DVKVTQSSRYLVKRTGEKVFLECVQDMDHENMFWYRQDPGLGLRLIYFSYDVKMKEKGDIPEGYSVSREKKERFSLILESASTNQTSMYLCASSRTGGYEQYFGPGTRLTVT.

The chain combines TRBV28 with TRBJ1-2; TRBD1 aligns across 11 bases. Germline CDR1 is MDHEN and CDR2 is SYDVKM. V trimming: 6 bases; J trimming: 4 bases; junction bases outside the gene matches: 4. The CDR3 is 14 amino acids. Here the CDR3 reads CASRRTGGFYGYTF. DNA for the CDR3: TGTGCCAGCAGACGGACAGGGGGCTTCTATGGCTACACCTTC.

The V call is TRBV5-4, the J call TRBJ2-5, with 10 bases fitting TRBD2. Germline CDR1 SGHNT, CDR2 YYREEE (reference sequence). The CDR3 has 15 residues. V dropped 4 bases and J dropped 4; count of bases not matched to a gene: 7. In DNA form, the CDR3 reads TGTGCCAGCAGCCAGAGCGGGAGGGGACGAGAGACCCAGTACTTC. Translating gives CASSQSGRGRETQYF.

V and J are TRBV6-1 and TRBJ2-3; TRBD1 aligns across 8 bases. The CDR3 consists of 17 residues. Germline CDR1 is MNHNS and CDR2 is SASEGT. V lost 6 bases and J lost 0; bases outside the gene matches: 11. CDR3 nucleotides: TGTGCCAGCAGAGAAAGACAGGGGTTCGCTAGCACAGATACGCAGTATTTT. This encodes CASRERQGFASTDTQYF.

The chain has TRBV28 and TRBJ2-3; 9 nucleotides match TRBD2. The V segment lost 5 bases and the J segment 3 bases; nucleotides outside the gene matches: 6. The germline V gene encodes CDR1 MDHEN and CDR2 SYDVKM. CDR3 length: 15 residues. The CDR3 protein is CASSPFLAGTDTQYF. The DNA for the CDR3 is TGTGCCAGCAGTCCTTTTCTAGCGGGAACAGATACGCAGTATTTT.

V gene TRBV18 combines with J gene TRBJ1-6; D possibly corresponds to TRBD1 (6 bases). Per the germline V gene, CDR1 is KGHSH and CDR2 is LQKENI. This CDR3 has 15 amino acids. Trimming took off 1 base at V and 14 bases at J, with 18 bases between the two ends. CDR3 in amino acids: CASSPQAGDGGALHF. The CDR3 DNA reads as TGTGCCAGCTCACCACAGGCAGGGGACGGAGGAGCCCTCCACTTT.

The V gene is TRBV10-3, the J gene TRBJ1-1; possibly TRBD1 for D (5 bases). The CDR3 is made up of 13 amino acids. V was clipped by 4 bases and J by 2 bases, with 8 bases between them. CDR1 is ENHRY and CDR2 is SYGVKD in the germline V gene. The CDR3 coding sequence is TGTGCCATCAGTGGGGGGGTAAACACTGAAGCTTTCTTT. Translation gives CAISGGVNTEAFF.

The rearrangement uses TRBV23-1 and TRBJ2-6; a weak D match, TRBD2 (5 bases). TRBV23-1 is placed among ORFs of uncertain function. This CDR3 is built from 18 residues. V lost 6 bases and J 0 bases, leaving 18 bases between the germline ends. Written as DNA, the CDR3 is TGCGCCAGCAGCCCACGGGGAAAGGCGATCTCTGGGGCCAACGTCCTGACTTTC. It is translated as CASSPRGKAISGANVLTF.

The sample holds one count of this clone. This chain connects TRBV7-9 to TRBJ2-1; D ambiguous. The germline V gene encodes CDR1 SEHNR and CDR2 FQNEAQ (reference sequence). V lost 5 bases to trimming and J lost 3 bases, with 11 bases between them. There are 14 residues in the CDR3. CDR3 loop: CASSRPSGYNEQFF. In DNA form, the CDR3 reads TGTGCCAGCAGCCGGCCGTCGGGCTACAATGAGCAGTTCTTC. The full variable domain, its missing parts supplied by reference TRBV7-9 and TRBJ2-1, is DTGVSQNPRHKITKRGQNVTFRCDPISEHNRLYWYRQTLGQGPEFLTYFQNEAQLEKSRLLSDRFSAERPKGSFSTLEIQRTEQGDSAMYLCASSRPSGYNEQFFGPGTRLTVL.